This T cell receptor beta chain was captured in a study of T-cell memory formation after mild COVID-19. Study-wide context: TCR clusters mostly belonged to single donors.

Study results and caveats: Clones which contracted sat mainly in CM and EM if CD4+, and in EMRA if CD8+. Later expanders leaned toward CD4+, whereas clones contracting from day 15 to 85 were balanced CD4/CD8.

This clonotype was counted between two and nine times. Antigen specificity is unknown. CDR1 and CDR2 from the germline V gene are LGHNA and YNFKEQ. This CDR3 region has 15 residues. Between the trimmed V and J ends, which lost 4 bases and 6 bases, there was a span of 16 bases. 5'RACE, which relied on constant-segment primers, yielded TCR alpha and TCR beta cDNA libraries carrying sample barcodes and UMIs. TCRdb recomputed calls from the 5' RACE reads with MiXCR, one row per CDR3 protein. The repertoire holds under 450,000 distinct CDR3 sequences, with 23% as singletons. The sample taken for sequencing was PBMCs or a T cell subset sorted from them (not recorded which). This receptor was taken from an adult woman who had mild COVID-19 (a few samples of this study predate the infection). Cell type and time point are not known. The chain is built from TRBV4-2 and TRBJ2-1; no clear D. DNA of the CDR3: TGTGCCAGCAGCCCTACTAACCAAGGTACCAATGAGCAGTTCTTC. This translates into CASSPTNQGTNEQFF.